The source of this T cell receptor (beta chain) is a study of technical replicates of blood from a handful of donors. Here immunoSEQ multiplex PCR was the method, and the copy in TCRdb shows in-frame clones only, minus some. The sample has 78,000 or so clones, about nine tenths seen once. V was cut by 3 bases and J by 0 bases, with 10 bases left in between. The germline V gene encodes CDR1 SGDLS and CDR2 YYNGEE. This CDR3 region has 15 residues. The V call is TRBV9, the J call TRBJ1-3, with D hard to call. Sequencing used T cells isolated from PBMCs. This receptor was identified in a human donor in good health. CDR3 nucleotides: TGTGCCAGCAGCGCACTATTGAGCTCTGGAAACACCATATATTTT. This codes for CASSALLSSGNTIYF.